The present T cell receptor (beta chain) was sequenced within a study of blood T cells in healthy people across ages. Study results and caveats: A greater number of naive CD4+ cells and higher diversity distinguished long-lived donors from aged donors.

Concerning this clonotype itself: Antigen specificity is unknown.

A sample-barcoded 5' primer and a J-beta primer mix were used in a second PCR of roughly 7 to 11 cycles. Each CDR3 protein gets one entry after TCRdb re-called the 5' RACE reads with MiXCR. The sample holds around 1,000,000 distinct CDR3 sequences; approximately 26% are singletons and the top ten take around 0.75%. Between the trimmed V and J ends, which lost 0 bases and 5 bases, there was a span of 11 bases. The germline V gene has CDR1 LGHNA and CDR2 YSLEER. This CDR3 comprises 15 residues. Separately, the same data were catalogued under a study of T cells of mothers and their children. That paper states: Biologically related mothers and children overlapped slightly more than unrelated pairs, a non-significant difference.

Specimen: blood. This sequence originates from a girl aged 2 to 9 in good health. V usage is TRBV4-3 and J usage is TRBJ2-1; D not resolved. The DNA of the CDR3 is TGCGCCAGCAGCCAAGATAGGGTTTCCGACAATGAGCAGTTCTTC. It codes for CASSQDRVSDNEQFF.